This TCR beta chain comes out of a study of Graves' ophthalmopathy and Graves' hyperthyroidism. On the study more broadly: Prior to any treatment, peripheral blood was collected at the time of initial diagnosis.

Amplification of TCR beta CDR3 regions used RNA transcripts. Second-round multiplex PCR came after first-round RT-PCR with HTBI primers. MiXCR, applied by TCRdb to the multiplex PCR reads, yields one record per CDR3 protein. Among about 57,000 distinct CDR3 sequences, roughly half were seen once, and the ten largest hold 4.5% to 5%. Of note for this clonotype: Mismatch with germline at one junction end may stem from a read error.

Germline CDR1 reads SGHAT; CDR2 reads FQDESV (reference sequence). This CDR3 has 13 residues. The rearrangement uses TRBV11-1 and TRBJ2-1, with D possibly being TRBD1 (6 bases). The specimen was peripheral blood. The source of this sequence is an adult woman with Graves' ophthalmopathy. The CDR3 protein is CTSSVPGKGEQLF. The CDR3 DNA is TGTACCAGCAGCGTCCCCGGGAAGGGGGAGCAGCTCTTC.